This T cell receptor beta chain was found in a study of blood T cell repertoires in COVID-19. Looking at the study overall: Donors in the United States, Italy and Spain gave samples during acute or convalescent COVID-19. PBMCs, B-cell-depleted T cells, or T cells were the source of the cDNA or gDNA that made up the material.

How the authors handled the data: Amplified reference gene primers provided the basis for estimating nucleated cell counts. Generated by immunoSEQ multiplex PCR, the TCRdb table keeps only in-frame clones and is missing some. V and J calls and clone size come straight from that table; D and trimming were deduced from the DNA. The sample holds 100,000 to 130,000 clones, around 92% seen once. The CDR3 totals 12 residues. The V gene lost 6 bases and the J gene lost 7 bases, with 9 bases spanning the gap. Germline V lookup: CDR1 MDHEN, CDR2 SYDVKM. The V call is TRBV28, the J call TRBJ2-2; maybe TRBD2 (6 bases). Sequencing was performed on peripheral blood. This clonotype was obtained from a man aged 35 to 55 with active or convalescent COVID-19. CDR3 DNA sequence: TGTGCCAGCAGGTCGCGGGGCGGGGAGCTGTTTTTT. Its protein is CASRSRGGELFF.